The present T cell receptor beta chain was sequenced within a study of blood T cells in healthy people across ages. Study results and caveats: Donors of long life had a larger count of naive CD4+ cells and greater diversity than aged donors. Those diversity estimates obtained from one million T cells were thought to be underestimates. As age increased, TCR beta diversity per million T cells fell in a roughly linear fashion.

A J-beta primer mix and a sample-barcoded 5' primer were used in a second PCR of roughly 7 to 12 cycles. Each of the samples gave a minimum of 2.5 million paired-end reads that contained CDR3. TCRdb reprocessed the 5' RACE reads with MiXCR, giving one entry per CDR3 protein. This table has 710,000 or so distinct CDR3 sequences, 32% appearing once. This clonotype was found many times. Its specificity is not known. V was trimmed by 4 bases and J by 3 bases, leaving 10 bases between them. CDR3 length: 12 residues. Per the germline V gene, CDR1 is SQVTM and CDR2 is ANQGSEA. Sequences were obtained from blood. This TCR was recovered from a woman aged 80 or over in good health. This chain connects TRBV29-1 to TRBJ2-7, with D unresolved. In DNA, the CDR3 is TGCAGCGTTGTTGGGATTCGCTACGAGCAGTACTTC. It translates to CSVVGIRYEQYF.